This T cell receptor beta chain appears in the sequencing data of a study of T cell responses to AZD1222 COVID-19 vaccine. Whole-study context: The analysis combined second doses at about 4 or about 12 weeks.

General observations from the study: Donors were largely white British and mainly female; clonal diversity was possibly underestimated. Spike-specific TCR depth and breadth grew after two AZD1222 doses.

After removal of 6 bases from V and 5 bases from J, the junction contained 8 bases not matched to a gene. The CDR3 sequence is 15 residues long. Germline CDR1 reads MNHEY; CDR2 reads SVGAGI. A word on this clone: The antigen is undetermined.

Libraries were prepared by immunoSEQ multiplex PCR; TCRdb keeps only in-frame clonotypes and omits some of them. The table records around 97,000 clones, 80% to 90% of them present only once. The sequence was obtained from an adult in good health. Sequenced here: peripheral blood, sampled on day 0 of AZD1222 vaccination. The chain is built from TRBV6-5 and TRBJ1-2; 11 nucleotides align to TRBD1. Here the CDR3 reads CASSPGTGGGYGYTF. The CDR3 DNA reads TGTGCCAGCAGCCCCGGGACAGGGGGTGGGTATGGCTACACCTTC.